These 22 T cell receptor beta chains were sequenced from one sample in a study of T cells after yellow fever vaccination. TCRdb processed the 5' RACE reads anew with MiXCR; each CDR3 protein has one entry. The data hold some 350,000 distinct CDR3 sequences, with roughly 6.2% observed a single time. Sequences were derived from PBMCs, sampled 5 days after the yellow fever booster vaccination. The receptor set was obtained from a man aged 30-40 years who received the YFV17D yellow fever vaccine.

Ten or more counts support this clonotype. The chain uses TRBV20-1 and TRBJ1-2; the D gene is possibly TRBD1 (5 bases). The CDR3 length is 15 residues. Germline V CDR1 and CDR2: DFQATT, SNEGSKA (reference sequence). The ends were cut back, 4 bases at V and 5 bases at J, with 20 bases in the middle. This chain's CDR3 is CSATYSGDGGYGYTF. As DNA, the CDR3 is TGCAGTGCTACTTATTCGGGGGATGGGGGTTATGGCTACACCTTC.

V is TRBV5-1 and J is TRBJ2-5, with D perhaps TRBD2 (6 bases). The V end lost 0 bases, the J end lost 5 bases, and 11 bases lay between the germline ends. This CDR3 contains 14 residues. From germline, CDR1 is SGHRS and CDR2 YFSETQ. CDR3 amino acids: CASSLVRDGETQYF. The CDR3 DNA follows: TGCGCCAGCAGCTTGGTGCGGGACGGGGAGACCCAGTACTTC.

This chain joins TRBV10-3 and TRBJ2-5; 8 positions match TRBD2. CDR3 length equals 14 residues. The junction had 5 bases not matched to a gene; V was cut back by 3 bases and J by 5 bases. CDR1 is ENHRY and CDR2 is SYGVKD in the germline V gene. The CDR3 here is CAISDSPGGETQYF. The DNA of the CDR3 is TGTGCCATCAGTGACTCCCCGGGAGGGGAGACCCAGTACTTC.

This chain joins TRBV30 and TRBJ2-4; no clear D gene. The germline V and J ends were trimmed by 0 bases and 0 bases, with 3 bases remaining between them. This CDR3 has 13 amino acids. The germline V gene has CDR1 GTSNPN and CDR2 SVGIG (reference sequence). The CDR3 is CAWSVRAKNIQYF. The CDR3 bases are TGTGCCTGGAGTGTACGAGCCAAAAACATTCAGTACTTC.

In nucleotides, the CDR3 is TGTGCCAGTATAGGCCGAGAGTGGTACGAGCAGTACTTC. This gives the protein CASIGREWYEQYF. V gene TRBV19 combines with J gene TRBJ2-7, with D hard to call. This CDR3 has 13 residues. Germline assignment: CDR1 LNHDA and CDR2 SQIVND (reference sequence). V was pared by 7 bases and J by 4 bases, with 14 bases between.

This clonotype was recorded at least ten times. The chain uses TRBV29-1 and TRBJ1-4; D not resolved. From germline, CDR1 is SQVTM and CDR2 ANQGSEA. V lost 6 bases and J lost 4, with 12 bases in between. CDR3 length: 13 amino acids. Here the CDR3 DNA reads TGCAGCGTGTACGAGCCGCGTAATGAAAAACTGTTTTTT. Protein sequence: CSVYEPRNEKLFF.

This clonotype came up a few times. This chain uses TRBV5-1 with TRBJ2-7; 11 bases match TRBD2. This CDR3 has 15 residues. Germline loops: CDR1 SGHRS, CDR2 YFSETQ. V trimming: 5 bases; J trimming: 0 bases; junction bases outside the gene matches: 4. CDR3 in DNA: TGCGCCAGCAGGTCAACTAGCGGGAGCTCCTACGAGCAGTACTTC. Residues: CASRSTSGSSYEQYF.

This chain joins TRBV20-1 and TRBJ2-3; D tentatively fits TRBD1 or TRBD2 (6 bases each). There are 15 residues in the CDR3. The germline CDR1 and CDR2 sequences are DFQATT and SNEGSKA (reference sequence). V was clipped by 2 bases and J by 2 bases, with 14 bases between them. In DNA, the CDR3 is TGCAGTGCTAGACCACCTAGGGGGGACACAGATACGCAGTATTTT. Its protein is CSARPPRGDTDTQYF.

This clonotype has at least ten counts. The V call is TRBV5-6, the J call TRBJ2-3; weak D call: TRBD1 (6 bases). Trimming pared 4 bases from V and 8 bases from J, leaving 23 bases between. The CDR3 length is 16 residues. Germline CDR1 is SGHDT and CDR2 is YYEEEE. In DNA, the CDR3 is TGTGCCAGCAGCCGGGATCGGGTCATCAGGGGAGTTACGCAGTATTTT. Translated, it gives CASSRDRVIRGVTQYF.

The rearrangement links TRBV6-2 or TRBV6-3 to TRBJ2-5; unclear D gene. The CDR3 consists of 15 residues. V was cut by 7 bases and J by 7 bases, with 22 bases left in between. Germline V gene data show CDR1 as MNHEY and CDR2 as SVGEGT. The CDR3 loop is CASNNQRLPLGTQYF. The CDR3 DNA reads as TGTGCCAGCAACAATCAGCGTCTGCCCCTGGGGACCCAGTACTTC.

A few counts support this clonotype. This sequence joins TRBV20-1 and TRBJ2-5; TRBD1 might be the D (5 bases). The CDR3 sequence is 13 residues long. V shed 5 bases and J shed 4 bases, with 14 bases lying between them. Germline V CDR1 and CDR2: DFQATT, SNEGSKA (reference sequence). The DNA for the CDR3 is TGCAGTGCTTGGGGCCCCGTTGGAGAGACCCAGTACTTC. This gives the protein CSAWGPVGETQYF.

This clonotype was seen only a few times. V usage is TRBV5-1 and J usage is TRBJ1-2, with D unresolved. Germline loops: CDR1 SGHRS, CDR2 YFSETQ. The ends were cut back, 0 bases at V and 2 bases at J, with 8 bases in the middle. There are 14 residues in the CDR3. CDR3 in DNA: TGCGCCAGCAGCTTGGGTCGGGAAAACTATGGCTACACCTTC. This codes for CASSLGRENYGYTF. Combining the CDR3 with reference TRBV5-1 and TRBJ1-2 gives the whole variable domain KAGVTQTPRYLIKTRGQQVTLSCSPISGHRSVSWYQQTPGQGLQFLFEYFSETQRNKGNFPGRFSGRQFSNSRSEMNVSTLELGDSALYLCASSLGRENYGYTFGSGTRLTVV.

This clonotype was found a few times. The CDR3 reads CASSPPGGQDFNEKLFF. In DNA form, the CDR3 reads TGTGCCAGCAGCCCACCCGGGGGACAGGATTTTAATGAAAAACTGTTTTTT. The V call is TRBV6-1, the J call TRBJ1-4; 8 bases map to TRBD1. J was trimmed by 4 bases and V by 6 bases; bases with no gene match: 13. The CDR3 loop spans 17 amino acids. The V gene's germline CDR1 is MNHNS and CDR2 SASEGT.

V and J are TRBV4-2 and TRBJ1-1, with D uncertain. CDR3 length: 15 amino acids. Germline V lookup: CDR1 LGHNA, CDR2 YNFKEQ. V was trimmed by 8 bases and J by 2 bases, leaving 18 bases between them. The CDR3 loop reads CASGPGILCNTEAFF. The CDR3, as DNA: TGTGCCAGCGGCCCTGGGATCCTCTGCAACACTGAAGCTTTCTTT.

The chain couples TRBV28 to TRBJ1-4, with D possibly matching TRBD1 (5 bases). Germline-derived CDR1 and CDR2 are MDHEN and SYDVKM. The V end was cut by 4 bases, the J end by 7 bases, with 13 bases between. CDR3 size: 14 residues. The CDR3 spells CASSSMGGGEKLFF. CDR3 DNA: TGTGCCAGCAGTTCCATGGGGGGAGGTGAAAAACTGTTTTTT.

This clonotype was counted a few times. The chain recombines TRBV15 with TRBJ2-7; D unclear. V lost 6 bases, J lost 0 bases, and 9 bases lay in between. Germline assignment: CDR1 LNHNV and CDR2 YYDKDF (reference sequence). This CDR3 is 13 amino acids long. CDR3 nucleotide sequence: TGTGCCACCAGGACGCTGAGCTCCTACGAGCAGTACTTC. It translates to CATRTLSSYEQYF.

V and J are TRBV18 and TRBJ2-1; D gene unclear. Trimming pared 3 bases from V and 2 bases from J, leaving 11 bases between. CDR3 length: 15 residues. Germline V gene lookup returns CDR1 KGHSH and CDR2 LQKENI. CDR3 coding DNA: TGTGCCAGCTCACCCGGTTCTACAGCCTACAATGAGCAGTTCTTC. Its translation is CASSPGSTAYNEQFF.

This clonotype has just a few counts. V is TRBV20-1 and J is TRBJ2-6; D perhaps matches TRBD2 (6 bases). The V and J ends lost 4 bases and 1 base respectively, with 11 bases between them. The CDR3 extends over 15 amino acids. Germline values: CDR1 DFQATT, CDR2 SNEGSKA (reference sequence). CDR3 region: CSAIGRLSGANVLTF. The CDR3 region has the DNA TGCAGTGCTATCGGGAGACTATCTGGGGCCAACGTCCTGACTTTC.

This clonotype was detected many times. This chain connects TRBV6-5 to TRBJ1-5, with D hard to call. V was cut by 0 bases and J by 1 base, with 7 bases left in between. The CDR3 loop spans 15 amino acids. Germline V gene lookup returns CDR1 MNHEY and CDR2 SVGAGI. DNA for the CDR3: TGTGCCAGCAGTTACTCGATGGACAGCAATCAGCCCCAGCATTTT. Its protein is CASSYSMDSNQPQHF.

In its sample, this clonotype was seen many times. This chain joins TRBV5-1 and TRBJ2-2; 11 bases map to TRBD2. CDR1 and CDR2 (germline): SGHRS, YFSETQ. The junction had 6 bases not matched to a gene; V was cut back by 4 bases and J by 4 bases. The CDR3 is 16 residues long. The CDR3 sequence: CASSVTGTSGTGELFF. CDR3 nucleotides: TGCGCCAGCAGCGTAACCGGGACTAGCGGCACCGGGGAGCTGTTTTTT.

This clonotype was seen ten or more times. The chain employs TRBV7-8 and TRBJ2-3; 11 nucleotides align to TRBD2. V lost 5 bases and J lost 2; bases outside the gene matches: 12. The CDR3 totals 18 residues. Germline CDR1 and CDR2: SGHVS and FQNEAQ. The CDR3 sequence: CASSPPSQGLADTDTQYF. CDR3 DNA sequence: TGTGCCAGCAGCCCCCCTAGTCAGGGACTAGCGGACACAGATACGCAGTATTTT.

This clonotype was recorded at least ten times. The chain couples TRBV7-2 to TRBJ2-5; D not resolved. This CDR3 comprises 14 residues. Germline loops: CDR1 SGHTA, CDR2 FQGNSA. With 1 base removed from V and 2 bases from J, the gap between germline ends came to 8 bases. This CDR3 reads CASSLGRRQETQYF. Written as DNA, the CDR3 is TGTGCCAGCAGCTTAGGCAGGCGGCAAGAGACCCAGTACTTC.